This TCR beta chain stems from a study of response to subunit inactivated influenza vaccine (dated by TCRdb to 2016 to 2019). Turning to the overall study: The study used deep quantitative T cell receptor repertoire profiling to track responses to a trivalent subunit inactivated influenza vaccine. Study-wide conclusions, independent of this receptor: According to the authors, only a limited number of new T cells may be recruited by each seasonal influenza vaccination.

Library preparation used RT-PCR. The sequencer was an Illumina HiSeq 2500. In TCRdb, the public reads were trimmed at Q25 with fastp and aligned with MiXCR, with productive beta chains retained. Each record represents a unique CDR3 protein, reported with the most common genes and DNA among its rows. Recorded for this sample are some 570,000 distinct CDR3 sequences; about 11% of them occurred a single time. About 11% of the sample rests with the top ten. This clonotype was counted ten times or more. Its antigen is unknown. No per-base quality is available; no much larger clone lies one base away. Between the V and J ends, shortened by 4 bases and 4 bases respectively, the junction contains 6 bases. Based on the germline V gene (reference sequence), the CDR1 and CDR2 sequences are DFQATT and SNEGSKA. Spanning cysteine to phenylalanine, the CDR3 consists of 11 amino acids. Just the 33-base CDR3 DNA is kept, in frame starting at base 1.

This same sample was also taken into another study, of T cells expressing NK-cell markers. Drawing on the second study: TCR beta cDNA libraries were made by 5'RACE template switching that added a universal primer site and unique molecular identifiers. About 8 donors provided sorted CD3+CD56+NKG2C+, CD3+CD56+NKG2C- and CD3+CD56-NKG2C+ T-cell subsets, whose TCR beta-chain repertoires were profiled. Among the eight sequenced donors, only one was HCMV-seronegative, while the other seven were HCMV-seropositive. To restrict sorting to alphabetaTCR-expressing T cells, an anti-gammadeltaTCR antibody was added in several experiments. In six donors, the dominant CD3+CD56+NKG2C+ clonotypes were among the top 10 CD8+ clonotypes and accounted for about 1.0-7.5% of CD8+ T cells. Those dominant clonotypes were again the most abundant among CD3+CD56-NKG2C+ cells in several donors, at roughly 25-60.1%. Whether the expanded NKG2C-expressing T cell clones were specific for HCMV antigens was left unclear. The eight sequenced donors were randomly selected healthy volunteers, three men and five women. A commercial ELISA kit detecting HCMV-specific IgG in serum was used to determine HCMV serostatus. Ficoll density gradient centrifugation was used to isolate peripheral blood mononuclear cells from blood. For roughly six donors, bulk peripheral blood T-cell repertoires were also sequenced from unsorted PBMC. Priming for cDNA synthesis came from the TCR beta constant segment, and two successive PCR amplification steps followed. Sequencing of the libraries produced 2 x 150 bp reads on Illumina HiSeq 2000/2500, MiSeq or NextSeq. MIGEC handled demultiplexing of the reads and grouping by UMI, while MiTCR was used to assemble and quantify clonotypes. To exclude erroneous sequences, only TCR cDNA sequences supported by at least two reads were retained. The tcR package was used for downstream repertoire analysis, and clonotypes were matched across fractions by CDR3 nucleotide sequence plus V segment. Antigen specificity was annotated against VDJdb with VDJmatch, allowing one amino acid substitution in CDR3.

This sample comprised PBMCs from blood, obtained on the day of vaccination. Recombination joined TRBV20-1 with TRBJ2-3; the D gene is unclear. The receptor was derived from a man aged 50-59 years who received an inactivated influenza vaccine. Donor details come from another sample of the same person, matched by shared clones. The CDR3 protein sequence reads: CSAIASDTQYF. The DNA sequence follows: TGCAGTGCTATCGCTTCAGATACGCAGTATTTT.